This TCR beta chain was identified during a study of graft-versus-host responses after intestinal transplantation. Study in general: After anti-thymocyte globulin induction, recipients took tacrolimus and steroids for around three years.

Repertoires were generated with immunoSEQ multiplex PCR, while TCRdb's copy carries only in-frame clones and drops some. The table lists over 10,000 clones, roughly 93% of them singletons, with 4% to 5.5% in the top ten. In regard to this clone: Its antigen is unknown.

Overall study results and limits: Patients with graft-donor T cell macrochimerism had high graft-versus-host to host-versus-graft clonal ratios in allografts. GvH clones turned up in recipient marrow; some had shown up first in ileum or blood. Researchers found peak circulating GvH clone levels linked to early post-transplant HvG declines.

Specimen: PBMCs, collected roughly 1,100 days after intestinal transplantation. The clonotype originates from a human patient who received an intestinal transplant, so some T cells may come from the graft donor.

CDR3 sequence reads: CASSKRQGGTNYGYTF. The CDR3 DNA sequence: TGTGCCAGCAGCAAAAGACAGGGTGGGACTAACTATGGCTACACCTTC. The chain recombines TRBV11-2 with TRBJ1-2; 7 bases are a match to TRBD1. Germline V gene data show CDR1 as SGHAT and CDR2 as FQNNGV. The CDR3 extends over 16 amino acids. With V trimmed by 5 bases and J by 0 bases, 9 bases remained unmatched.